A single sample is the source of the 3 T cell receptor beta chains below, sequenced in a study of regulatory T cells in long-lasting Graves disease. Arm-PCR of CDR3 regions with iRepertoire HTBI primers generated TCR beta libraries. MiXCR was run by TCRdb on the multiplex PCR reads, yielding one entry per CDR3 protein. The sample shows a few hundred thousand distinct CDR3 sequences, around a fifth of them seen only once. Specified time point: persistent/refractory GD, antithyroid drugs over 5 years with positive TRAb. The TCR library was made from RNA that had been extracted from PBMCs in TRIzol. Sequences were derived from peripheral blood mononuclear cells (PBMCs), sampled when the disease was refractory, from a patient treated with antithyroid drugs. These TCRs come from a female donor with Graves disease.

This clonotype was seen repeatedly, ten times or more. This chain joins TRBV28 and TRBJ1-1; 7 bases are a match to TRBD1. Germline V gives CDR1 MDHEN, CDR2 SYDVKM. CDR3 length: 17 residues. V lost 3 bases and J lost 3; bases outside the gene matches: 13. This CDR3 is CASSFRKGAGADTEAFF. The CDR3 DNA is TGTGCCAGCAGTTTTAGGAAGGGGGCGGGCGCGGACACTGAAGCTTTCTTT.

This clonotype was seen many times. The rearrangement joins TRBV20-1 to TRBJ1-5; possible D gene TRBD1, 5 bases. V lost 1 base to trimming and J lost 0 bases, with 7 bases between them. This CDR3 comprises 14 residues. Germline lookup yields CDR1 DFQATT and CDR2 SNEGSKA (reference sequence). Here the CDR3 reads CSARGGNSNQPQHF. CDR3 in DNA: TGCAGTGCTAGAGGGGGGAATAGCAATCAGCCCCAGCATTTT.

This clonotype was seen ten or more times. The rearrangement joins TRBV6-2 or TRBV6-3 to TRBJ1-1; 8 bases agree with TRBD1. The germline gives CDR1 MNHEY, CDR2 SVGEGT. The V segment lost 6 bases and the J segment 0 bases; nucleotides outside the gene matches: 12. CDR3 length equals 17 residues. The CDR3 loop is CASRPRTGRIMNTEAFF. The CDR3 DNA follows: TGTGCCAGCAGACCAAGGACAGGGCGGATCATGAACACTGAAGCTTTCTTT.